The next 22 T cell receptor beta chains were all read from a single sample in a study of CD8 T cells in Susac syndrome. After extraction with the RNeasy kit, roughly 0.45 to 1 ug of the RNA was reverse transcribed using random hexamers. Each CDR3 protein is one row after TCRdb ran MiXCR on the immunoSEQ multiplex PCR reads. The sample has 170,000 or so distinct CDR3 sequences, about 94% seen once; the top ten hold more than 0.08%. The sequenced sample consisted of CD4+ T cells from PBMCs. Source of these receptors: a human donor with Susac syndrome.

The chain uses TRBV20-1 and TRBJ2-7, with 7 bases aligning to TRBD1. V lost 1 base and J lost 6; bases outside the gene matches: 9. The CDR3 length is 14 residues. CDR1 is DFQATT and CDR2 is SNEGSKA in the germline V gene (reference sequence). The CDR3 reads CSARGPTGNREQYF. The CDR3 DNA is TGCAGTGCTAGAGGCCCGACAGGGAACCGCGAGCAGTACTTC.

This clonotype appeared a single time. The rearrangement joins TRBV4-1 to TRBJ1-1, with D possibly TRBD1 on 6 matching bases. V lost 1 base and J 5 bases, leaving 11 bases between the germline ends. This CDR3 spans 14 amino acids. The germline gives CDR1 MGHRA, CDR2 YSYEKL. CDR3: CASSQVDRKTEAFF. The CDR3 nucleotides read TGCGCCAGCAGCCAAGTTGACAGGAAGACTGAAGCTTTCTTT.

The chain joins TRBV20-1 to TRBJ1-1; 9 positions match TRBD1. This CDR3 comprises 18 residues. The germline V gene has CDR1 DFQATT and CDR2 SNEGSKA (reference sequence). V was pared by 1 base and J by 7 bases, with 19 bases of the junction left unmatched. CDR3 coding DNA: TGCAGTGCTAGAGGGCCCTTACCCGGGACAGGGTGGGGTGGTGAAGCTTTCTTT. Its translation is CSARGPLPGTGWGGEAFF.

V and J are TRBV27 and TRBJ2-1; 10 bases match TRBD2. The CDR3 length is 14 residues. The trim removed 8 bases at V and 5 bases at J, leaving 6 bases unmatched. Per germline, CDR1 MNHEY and CDR2 SMNVEV (reference sequence). In nucleotides, the CDR3 is TGTGCCAGCCTTATAGCGGGGGGCCACAATGAGCAGTTCTTC. Translating it yields CASLIAGGHNEQFF.

This clonotype was seen only a few times. The chain links TRBV4-1 to TRBJ1-1; 8 bases fit TRBD1. CDR1 is MGHRA and CDR2 is YSYEKL in the germline V gene. Unmatched junction bases numbered 1, after V lost 1 base and J lost 0 bases. The CDR3 sequence is 15 residues long. CDR3 bases: TGCGCCAGCAGCCAAGCAGGGGGCTTGAACACTGAAGCTTTCTTT. Encoded protein: CASSQAGGLNTEAFF.

The chain joins TRBV20-1 to TRBJ2-1; D perhaps matches TRBD2 (6 bases). CDR1 is DFQATT, CDR2 SNEGSKA, per germline (reference sequence). With 6 bases removed from V and 4 bases from J, the gap between germline ends came to 22 bases. There are 16 residues in the CDR3. The CDR3 sequence: CSAAPRPQGTYNEQFF. CDR3 DNA: TGCAGTGCGGCCCCCAGGCCCCAAGGGACTTACAATGAGCAGTTCTTC.

This clonotype was counted a single time. The J gene is TRBJ1-2, the V gene TRBV21-1. TRBV21-1 is labeled a pseudogene. The CDR3 runs to 12 residues. CDR3 DNA sequence: TGTGCCAGTCTAACACGAAACTATGGCTACACCTTC. Amino acid sequence: CASLTRNYGYTF.

This chain's CDR3 is CASSTGTSSYEQYF. The CDR3 coding sequence is TGTGCCAGCAGTACGGGGACTAGCAGCTACGAGCAGTACTTC. The chain has TRBV28 and TRBJ2-7, with 9 bases matching TRBD2. Looked up from germline, CDR1 is MDHEN and CDR2 is SYDVKM. CDR3 size: 14 residues. V lost 5 bases to trimming and J lost 3 bases; unmatched junction nucleotides: 5.

V usage is TRBV27 and J usage is TRBJ1-5; D perhaps matches TRBD1 (6 bases). This CDR3 contains 15 residues. Deletions cut 5 bases from V and 4 bases from J, with 15 bases between. CDR1 and CDR2 (germline): MNHEY, SMNVEV (reference sequence). The CDR3: CASSTGGAWNQPQHF. The CDR3 DNA follows: TGTGCCAGCAGTACGGGGGGGGCTTGGAATCAGCCCCAGCATTTT.

The J gene is TRBJ2-1, the V gene TRBV29-1; 8 bases are shared with TRBD2. Germline-derived CDR1 and CDR2 are SQVTM and ANQGSEA. Trimming took 5 bases from V and 8 from J; bases not matched to a gene: 5. The CDR3 has 12 amino acids. CDR3 DNA sequence: TGCAGCGTTCGGACTAGCTTAGATGAGCAGTTCTTC. It specifies CSVRTSLDEQFF.

The J gene is TRBJ2-2, the V gene TRBV29-1, with TRBD1 matching over 8 bases. CDR3 length: 14 residues. J lost 7 bases, V lost 5 bases, and 9 bases had no gene match. The germline V gene has CDR1 SQVTM and CDR2 ANQGSEA. This chain's CDR3 is CSVRRQGSGGELFF. CDR3 DNA sequence: TGCAGCGTTAGACGACAGGGGAGTGGCGGGGAGCTGTTTTTT.

The chain has TRBV4-2 and TRBJ2-3; tentative D call: TRBD2 (6 bases). Looked up from germline, CDR1 is LGHNA and CDR2 is YNFKEQ. Trimming stripped 2 bases from V and 5 bases from J, with 11 bases between. This CDR3 comprises 14 residues. CDR3 nucleotides: TGTGCCAGCAGCCAACCTCCGGGAGTAGATACGCAGTATTTT. This codes for CASSQPPGVDTQYF.

The chain carries TRBV20-1 and TRBJ2-7; the D is unclear. The V end lost 3 bases, the J end lost 6 bases, and 18 bases lay between the germline ends. Germline CDR1 reads DFQATT; CDR2 reads SNEGSKA (reference sequence). CDR3 length: 14 residues. CDR3 loop: CSARFGPSSGEQYF. CDR3 DNA sequence: TGCAGTGCTAGGTTCGGGCCCAGTAGTGGCGAGCAGTACTTC.

This chain joins TRBV7-9 and TRBJ2-5; D ambiguous. V was trimmed by 6 bases and J by 2 bases, leaving 10 bases between them. The germline CDR1 and CDR2 sequences are SEHNR and FQNEAQ (reference sequence). The length of the CDR3 is 13 residues. CDR3 DNA sequence: TGTGCCAGCAGTTCCAGACCACAAGAGACCCAGTACTTC. Translation gives CASSSRPQETQYF.

This chain links TRBV3-1 with TRBJ1-1; D may be TRBD1 (5 bases). The germline V gene encodes CDR1 LGHDT and CDR2 YNNKEL (reference sequence). V was clipped by 1 base and J by 7 bases, with 13 bases between them. This CDR3 has 14 amino acids. The CDR3, as DNA: TGTGCCAGCAGCCAAGGGGTTCGGGGGTTTGAAGCTTTCTTT. As protein: CASSQGVRGFEAFF.

The chain recombines TRBV27 with TRBJ2-5, with D possibly matching TRBD2 (6 bases). V lost 5 bases to trimming and J lost 4 bases, with 14 bases between them. CDR1 MNHEY and CDR2 SMNVEV come from the germline V gene (reference sequence). The CDR3 loop spans 14 amino acids. CDR3 coding DNA: TGTGCCAGCAGTGTCAGGATGGGAGGAGAGACCCAGTACTTC. Translated, it gives CASSVRMGGETQYF.

This sequence joins TRBV6-5 and TRBJ1-1; D is ambiguous. The CDR3 has 12 amino acids. Trimming removed 6 bases at V and 2 bases at J, with 7 bases between. The germline V gene encodes CDR1 MNHEY and CDR2 SVGAGI. CDR3 DNA: TGTGCCAGCAGACCTTCTAACACTGAAGCTTTCTTT. It codes for CASRPSNTEAFF.

The chain joins TRBV2 to TRBJ1-1; 7 bases align to TRBD1. V gave up 1 base and J gave up 4 bases; unmatched junction bases: 9. The CDR3 covers 16 residues. Germline values: CDR1 SNHLY, CDR2 FYNNEI. The CDR3 protein is CASSEEGALPGTEAFF. The CDR3 nucleotides are TGTGCCAGCAGTGAAGAGGGGGCTCTCCCGGGCACTGAAGCTTTCTTT.

This chain connects TRBV28 to TRBJ2-7; 8 bases agree with TRBD1. The trim removed 1 base at V and 2 bases at J, leaving 4 bases unmatched. This CDR3 region has 15 residues. The germline V gene has CDR1 MDHEN and CDR2 SYDVKM. The CDR3 is CASSLLGQEPYEQYF. The CDR3, as DNA: TGTGCCAGCAGTTTATTGGGACAGGAACCCTACGAGCAGTACTTC.

Written as DNA, the CDR3 is TGCAGTGCTAGAGGGAGACAGGGGTATGATACGCAGTATTTT. It codes for CSARGRQGYDTQYF. V is TRBV20-1 and J is TRBJ2-3, with 8 bases aligning to TRBD1. Germline lookup yields CDR1 DFQATT and CDR2 SNEGSKA (reference sequence). Trimming removed 1 base from V and 6 bases from J; junction bases left unmatched: 6. The CDR3 contains 14 residues.

This chain connects TRBV18 to TRBJ2-5; no firm D call. CDR1 and CDR2 from the germline V gene are KGHSH and LQKENI. The CDR3 length is 11 residues. V was trimmed by 5 bases and J by 3 bases, leaving 4 bases between them. CDR3 protein: CASSSKETQYF. The CDR3 DNA sequence: TGTGCCAGCTCATCAAAAGAGACCCAGTACTTC.

The V gene is TRBV20-1, the J gene TRBJ1-4, with 7 bases fitting TRBD1. Germline CDR1 reads DFQATT; CDR2 reads SNEGSKA (reference sequence). The CDR3 is made up of 14 amino acids. With 2 bases clipped from V and 8 bases from J, the junction kept 8 bases outside the gene matches. Here the CDR3 reads CSARRQGGNEKLFF. The CDR3, as DNA: TGCAGTGCTAGAAGACAGGGAGGGAACGAAAAACTGTTTTTT.